A single TCR beta chain is shown here with its context. Germline loops: CDR1 SNHLY, CDR2 FYNNEI. V was clipped by 4 bases and J by 6 bases; unmatched bases: 7. The CDR3 is 16 residues long. Here immunoSEQ multiplex PCR was the method, and the copy in TCRdb shows in-frame clones only, minus some. The sample lists about 51,000 clones, 90% to 95% occurring once. These data belong to a study of T cell changes during pregnancy in multiple sclerosis. The source is a female donor with multiple sclerosis, enrolled in a pregnancy study. This rearrangement joins TRBV2 to TRBJ2-2; TRBD2 agrees at 11 bases. The source material was CD4+ T cells from peripheral blood mononuclear cells, sampled in the second trimester of pregnancy. The CDR3 DNA is TGTGCCAGCAGTGCTCGACTAGCGGGGTCCGCCGGGGAGCTGTTTTTT. This encodes CASSARLAGSAGELFF.